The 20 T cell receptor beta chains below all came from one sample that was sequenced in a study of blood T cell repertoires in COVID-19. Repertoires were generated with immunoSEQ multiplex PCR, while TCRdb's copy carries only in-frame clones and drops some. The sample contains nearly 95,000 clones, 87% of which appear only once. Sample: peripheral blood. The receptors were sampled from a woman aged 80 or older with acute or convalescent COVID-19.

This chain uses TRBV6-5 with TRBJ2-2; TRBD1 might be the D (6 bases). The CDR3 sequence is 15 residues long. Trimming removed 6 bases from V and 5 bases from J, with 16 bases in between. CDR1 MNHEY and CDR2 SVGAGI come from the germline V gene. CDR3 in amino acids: CASSLTGIGTGELFF. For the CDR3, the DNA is TGTGCCAGCAGCCTTACAGGGATAGGAACCGGGGAGCTGTTTTTT.

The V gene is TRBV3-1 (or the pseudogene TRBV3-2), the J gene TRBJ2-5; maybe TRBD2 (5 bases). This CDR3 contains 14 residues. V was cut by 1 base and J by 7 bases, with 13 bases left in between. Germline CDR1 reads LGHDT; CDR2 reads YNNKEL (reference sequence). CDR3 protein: CASSQVSGIGTQYF. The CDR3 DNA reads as TGTGCCAGCAGCCAAGTATCCGGGATAGGGACCCAGTACTTC.

CDR3: CASSIGSGEYEQFF. CDR3 sequence (DNA): TGTGCCAGTAGTATTGGATCGGGGGAATATGAGCAGTTCTTC. The chain employs TRBV19 and TRBJ2-1, with D possibly TRBD2 on 6 matching bases. V lost 3 bases and J 8 bases, leaving 14 bases between the germline ends. The CDR3 extends over 14 amino acids. Germline assignment: CDR1 LNHDA and CDR2 SQIVND (reference sequence).

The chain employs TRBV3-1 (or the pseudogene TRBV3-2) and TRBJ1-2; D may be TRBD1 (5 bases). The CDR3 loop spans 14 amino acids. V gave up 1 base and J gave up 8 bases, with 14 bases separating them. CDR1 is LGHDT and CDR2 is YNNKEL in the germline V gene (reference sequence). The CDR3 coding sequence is TGTGCCAGCAGCCAAGTAGGAGGGGCCGGCGGCTACACCTTC. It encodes CASSQVGGAGGYTF.

The CDR3 sequence: CASSPGQNNSPLHF. CDR3 in DNA: TGTGCCAGCAGCCCGGGACAGAATAATTCACCCCTCCACTTT. The genes are TRBV6-2 or TRBV6-3 and TRBJ1-6; 7 bases are a match to TRBD1. Germline CDR1 and CDR2: MNHEY and SVGEGT. Losses at the gene ends were 6 bases for V and 5 bases for J; bases not matched to a gene: 4. This CDR3 has 14 amino acids.

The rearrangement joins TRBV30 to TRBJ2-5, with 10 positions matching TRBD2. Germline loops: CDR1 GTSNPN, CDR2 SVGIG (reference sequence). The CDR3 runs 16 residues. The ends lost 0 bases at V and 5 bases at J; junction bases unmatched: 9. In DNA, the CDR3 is TGTGCCTGGAGTGTAGGCCTAGCGGGAGCGGGGGAGACCCAGTACTTC. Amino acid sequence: CAWSVGLAGAGETQYF.

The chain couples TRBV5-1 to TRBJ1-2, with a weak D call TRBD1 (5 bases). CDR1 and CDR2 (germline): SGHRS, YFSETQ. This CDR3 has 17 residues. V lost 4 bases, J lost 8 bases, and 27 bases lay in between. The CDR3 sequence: CASSPQAGPISSKGYTF. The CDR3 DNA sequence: TGCGCCAGCAGCCCACAGGCAGGGCCGATTTCGTCGAAGGGCTACACCTTC. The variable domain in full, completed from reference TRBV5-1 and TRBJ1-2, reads KAGVTQTPRYLIKTRGQQVTLSCSPISGHRSVSWYQQTPGQGLQFLFEYFSETQRNKGNFPGRFSGRQFSNSRSEMNVSTLELGDSALYLCASSPQAGPISSKGYTFGSGTRLTVV.

The DNA of the CDR3 is TGCACCAGCAGCCCTAAATTGGGACTTTATTGTGCTCTAAATGAGCAGTTCTTC. Encoded protein: CTSSPKLGLYCALNEQFF. The V call is TRBV1, the J call TRBJ2-1; the table's D gene call, TRBD2, was not cross checked with the DNA. TRBV1 is termed a pseudogene. This CDR3 spans 18 amino acids.

This CDR3 is CASSNQDSINNEQFF. In DNA, the CDR3 is TGTGCCAGCTCAAACCAGGACTCGATCAACAATGAGCAGTTCTTC. The chain combines TRBV18 with TRBJ2-1, with D possibly being TRBD2 (5 bases). Trimming shortened V by 5 bases and J by 5 bases, and 16 bases separated the two germline ends. Looked up from germline, CDR1 is KGHSH and CDR2 is LQKENI. The CDR3 length is 15 residues.

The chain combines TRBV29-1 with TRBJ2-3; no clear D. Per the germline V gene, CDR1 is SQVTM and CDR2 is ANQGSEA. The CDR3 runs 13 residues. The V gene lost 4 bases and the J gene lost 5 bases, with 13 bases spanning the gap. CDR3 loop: CSVARASQDTQYF. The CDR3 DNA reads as TGCAGCGTTGCGCGCGCGTCGCAAGATACGCAGTATTTT.

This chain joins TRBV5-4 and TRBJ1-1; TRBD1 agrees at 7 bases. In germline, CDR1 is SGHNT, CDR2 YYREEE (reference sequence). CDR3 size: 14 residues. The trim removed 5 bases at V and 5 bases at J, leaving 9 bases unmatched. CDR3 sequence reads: CASRVKGQSTEAFF. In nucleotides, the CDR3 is TGTGCCAGCAGGGTCAAGGGACAGTCAACTGAAGCTTTCTTT.

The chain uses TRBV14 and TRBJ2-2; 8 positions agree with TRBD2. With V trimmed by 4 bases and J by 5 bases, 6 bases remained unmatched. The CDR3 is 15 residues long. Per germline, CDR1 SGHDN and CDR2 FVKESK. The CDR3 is CASSPRGGSTGELFF. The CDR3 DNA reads TGTGCCAGCAGCCCTCGGGGGGGAAGTACCGGGGAGCTGTTTTTT.

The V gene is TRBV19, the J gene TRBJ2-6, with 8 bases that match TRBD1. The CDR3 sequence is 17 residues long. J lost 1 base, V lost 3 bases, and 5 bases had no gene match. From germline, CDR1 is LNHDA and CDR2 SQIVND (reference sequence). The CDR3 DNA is TGTGCCAGTAGTATCGGGACAGGCGATTCTGGGGCCAACGTCCTGACTTTC. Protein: CASSIGTGDSGANVLTF.

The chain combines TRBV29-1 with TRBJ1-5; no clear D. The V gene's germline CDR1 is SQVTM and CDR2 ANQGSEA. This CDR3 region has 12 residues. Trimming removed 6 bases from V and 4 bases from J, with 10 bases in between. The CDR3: CSVSGANQPQHF. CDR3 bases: TGCAGCGTGTCGGGAGCGAATCAGCCCCAGCATTTT.

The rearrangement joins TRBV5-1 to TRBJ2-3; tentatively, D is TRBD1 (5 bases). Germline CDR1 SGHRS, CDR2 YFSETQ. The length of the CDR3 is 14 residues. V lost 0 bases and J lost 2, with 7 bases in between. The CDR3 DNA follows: TGCGCCAGCAGCTTGGAAGGGGCCACAGATACGCAGTATTTT. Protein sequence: CASSLEGATDTQYF.

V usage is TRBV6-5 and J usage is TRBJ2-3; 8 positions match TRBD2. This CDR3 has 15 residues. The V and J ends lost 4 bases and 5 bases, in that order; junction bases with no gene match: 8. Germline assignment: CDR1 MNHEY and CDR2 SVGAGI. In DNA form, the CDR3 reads TGTGCCAGCAGTTCCCCAGCGGGAGAAGGAGATACGCAGTATTTT. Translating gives CASSSPAGEGDTQYF.

In nucleotides, the CDR3 is TGCGCCAGCAGCTTGGGGGGGGATCGCTCACCCCTCCACTTT. Translated: CASSLGGDRSPLHF. The rearrangement uses TRBV5-1 and TRBJ1-6, with D possibly matching TRBD1 (5 bases). Germline values: CDR1 SGHRS, CDR2 YFSETQ. V was cut by 0 bases and J by 10 bases, with 11 bases left in between. This CDR3 spans 14 amino acids. Combining the CDR3 with reference TRBV5-1 and TRBJ1-6 gives the whole variable domain KAGVTQTPRYLIKTRGQQVTLSCSPISGHRSVSWYQQTPGQGLQFLFEYFSETQRNKGNFPGRFSGRQFSNSRSEMNVSTLELGDSALYLCASSLGGDRSPLHFGNGTRLTVT.

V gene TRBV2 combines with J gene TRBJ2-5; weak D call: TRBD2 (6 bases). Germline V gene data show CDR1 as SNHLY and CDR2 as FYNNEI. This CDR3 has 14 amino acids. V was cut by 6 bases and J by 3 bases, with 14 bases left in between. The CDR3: CASRGGPREETQYF. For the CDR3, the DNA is TGTGCCAGCAGGGGGGGACCTAGAGAAGAGACCCAGTACTTC.

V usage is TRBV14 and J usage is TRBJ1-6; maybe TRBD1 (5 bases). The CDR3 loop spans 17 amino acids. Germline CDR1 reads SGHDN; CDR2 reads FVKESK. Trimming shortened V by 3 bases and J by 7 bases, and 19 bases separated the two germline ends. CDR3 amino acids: CASSQEKMAGRNSPLHF. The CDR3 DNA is TGTGCCAGCAGCCAGGAAAAGATGGCAGGGAGGAATTCACCCCTCCACTTT.

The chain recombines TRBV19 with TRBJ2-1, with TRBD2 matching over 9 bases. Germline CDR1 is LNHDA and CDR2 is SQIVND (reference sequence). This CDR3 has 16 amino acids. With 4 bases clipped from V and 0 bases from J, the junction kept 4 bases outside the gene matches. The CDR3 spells CASSTKRGASYNEQFF. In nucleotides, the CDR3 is TGTGCCAGTAGTACAAAGCGGGGGGCCTCCTACAATGAGCAGTTCTTC.